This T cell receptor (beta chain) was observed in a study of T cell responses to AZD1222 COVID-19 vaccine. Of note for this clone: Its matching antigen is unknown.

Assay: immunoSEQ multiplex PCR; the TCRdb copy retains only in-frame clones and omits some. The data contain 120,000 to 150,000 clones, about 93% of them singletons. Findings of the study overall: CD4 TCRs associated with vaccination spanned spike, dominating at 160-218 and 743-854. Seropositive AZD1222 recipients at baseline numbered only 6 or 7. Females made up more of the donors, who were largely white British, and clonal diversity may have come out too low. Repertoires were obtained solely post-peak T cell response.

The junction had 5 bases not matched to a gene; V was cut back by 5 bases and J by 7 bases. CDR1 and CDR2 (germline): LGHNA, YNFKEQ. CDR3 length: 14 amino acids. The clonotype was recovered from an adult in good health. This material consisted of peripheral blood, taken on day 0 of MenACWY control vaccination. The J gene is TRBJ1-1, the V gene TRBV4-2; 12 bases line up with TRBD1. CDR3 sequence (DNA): TGTGCCAGCAGCTTGGGACAGGGGGCTATTGAAGCTTTCTTT. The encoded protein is CASSLGQGAIEAFF.